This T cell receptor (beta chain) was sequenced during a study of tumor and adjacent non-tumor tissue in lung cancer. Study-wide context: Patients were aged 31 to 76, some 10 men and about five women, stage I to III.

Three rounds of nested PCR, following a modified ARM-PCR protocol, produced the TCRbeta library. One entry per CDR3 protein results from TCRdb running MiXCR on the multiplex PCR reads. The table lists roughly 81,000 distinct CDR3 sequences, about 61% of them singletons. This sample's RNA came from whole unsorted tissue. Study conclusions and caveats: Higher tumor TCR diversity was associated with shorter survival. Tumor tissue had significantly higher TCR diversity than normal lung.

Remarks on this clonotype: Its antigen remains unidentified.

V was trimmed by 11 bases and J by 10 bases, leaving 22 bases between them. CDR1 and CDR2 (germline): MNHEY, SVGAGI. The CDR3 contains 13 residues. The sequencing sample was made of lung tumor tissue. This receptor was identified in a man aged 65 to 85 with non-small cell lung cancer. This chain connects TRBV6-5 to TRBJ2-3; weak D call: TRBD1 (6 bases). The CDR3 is CAGRTQGLPAQYF. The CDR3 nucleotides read TGTGCCGGCCGGACCCAGGGGCTCCCAGCGCAGTATTTT.